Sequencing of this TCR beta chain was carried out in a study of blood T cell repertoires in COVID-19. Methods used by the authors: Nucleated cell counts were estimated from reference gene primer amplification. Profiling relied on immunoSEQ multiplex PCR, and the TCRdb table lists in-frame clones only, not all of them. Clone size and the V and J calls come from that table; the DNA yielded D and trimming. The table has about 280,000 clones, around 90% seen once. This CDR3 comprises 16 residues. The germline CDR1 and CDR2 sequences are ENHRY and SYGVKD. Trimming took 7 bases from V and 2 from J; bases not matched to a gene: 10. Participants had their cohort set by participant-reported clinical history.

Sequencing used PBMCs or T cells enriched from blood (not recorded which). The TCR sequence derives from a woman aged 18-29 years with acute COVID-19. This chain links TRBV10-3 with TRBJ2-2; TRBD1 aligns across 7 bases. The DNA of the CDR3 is TGTGCCATCACCGCAAGACAGGGCGAAAACACCGGGGAGCTGTTTTTT. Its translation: CAITARQGENTGELFF.